Each of the 18 T cell receptor beta chains below was sequenced from the same sample in a study of T cell changes during pregnancy in multiple sclerosis. TCRdb keeps only in-frame clones here, not all; method: immunoSEQ multiplex PCR. The sample lists approximately 92,000 clones, approximately 93% occurring once. The sample in question was peripheral blood, obtained after pregnancy. These receptors originate from a female donor with multiple sclerosis, enrolled in a pregnancy study.

This clone was observed a single time. The chain is built from TRBV19 and TRBJ1-2; 7 bases fit TRBD1. The CDR3 runs to 17 residues. The germline V gene has CDR1 LNHDA and CDR2 SQIVND (reference sequence). V was pared by 7 bases and J by 2 bases, with 16 bases of the junction left unmatched. DNA of the CDR3: TGTGCCAGTACCAAAAGTAGGGGGCCAAACCCAAACTATGGCTACACCTTC. Its translation is CASTKSRGPNPNYGYTF.

The rearrangement joins TRBV11-1 to TRBJ2-7, with 8 nucleotides matching TRBD1. CDR1 is SGHAT and CDR2 is FQDESV in the germline V gene (reference sequence). After removal of 6 bases from V and 2 bases from J, the junction contained 12 bases not matched to a gene. CDR3 length equals 16 residues. CDR3 region: CASRVTGTGETYEQYF. CDR3 DNA: TGTGCCAGCAGGGTAACTGGGACAGGCGAGACCTACGAGCAGTACTTC.

This chain connects TRBV19 to TRBJ1-4; possible D gene TRBD1, 5 bases. From germline, CDR1 is LNHDA and CDR2 SQIVND (reference sequence). Trimming took off 6 bases at V and 3 bases at J, with 11 bases between the two ends. This CDR3 comprises 14 residues. CDR3 DNA: TGTGCCAGTAGGTCTAGGGGCTCTAATGAAAAACTGTTTTTT. It codes for CASRSRGSNEKLFF.

The J gene is TRBJ2-5, the V gene TRBV19, with D tentatively TRBD2 (5 bases). From germline, CDR1 is LNHDA and CDR2 SQIVND (reference sequence). The CDR3 totals 13 residues. V lost 6 bases, J lost 7 bases, and 15 bases lay in between. DNA of the CDR3: TGTGCCAGTAGGCCCAGGTACCGGGGGACCCAGTACTTC. Its translation is CASRPRYRGTQYF. Using reference TRBV19 and TRBJ2-5 for the parts outside the CDR3, the full variable domain is DGGITQSPKYLFRKEGQNVTLSCEQNLNHDAMYWYRQDPGQGLRLIYYSQIVNDFQKGDIAEGYSVSREKKESFPLTVTSAQKNPTAFYLCASRPRYRGTQYFGPGTRLLVL.

The rearrangement joins TRBV5-5 to TRBJ1-5, with 7 bases that match TRBD1. Germline V gene data show CDR1 as SGHKS and CDR2 as YYEKEE (reference sequence). The CDR3 runs to 17 residues. V trimming: 2 bases; J trimming: 0 bases; junction bases outside the gene matches: 8. CDR3 DNA sequence: TGTGCCAGCAGCTTTACAGGGGTGCCCTATAGCAATCAGCCCCAGCATTTT. Amino acid sequence: CASSFTGVPYSNQPQHF.

This clone turned up a few times. The gene calls are TRBV6-1 and TRBJ2-5; 9 bases map to TRBD2. V trimming: 1 base; J trimming: 1 base; junction bases outside the gene matches: 1. Germline assignment: CDR1 MNHNS and CDR2 SASEGT. This CDR3 is built from 15 residues. CDR3 amino acids: CASSEVAGAQETQYF. The CDR3, as DNA: TGTGCCAGCAGTGAAGTAGCGGGGGCCCAAGAGACCCAGTACTTC.

This clone has only a few counts. This sequence joins TRBV27 and TRBJ2-1; 8 bases are a match to TRBD2. Germline-derived CDR1 and CDR2 are MNHEY and SMNVEV (reference sequence). Germline trimming cut 6 bases from V and 0 bases from J; bases unmatched to any gene: 7. The CDR3 totals 16 residues. DNA of the CDR3: TGTGCCAGCAGGTCCCCACTAGCGGACTCCTACAATGAGCAGTTCTTC. It specifies CASRSPLADSYNEQFF.

The rearrangement uses TRBV19 and TRBJ2-1, with a tentative D call TRBD2 (6 bases). The CDR3 runs to 13 residues. The germline V gene has CDR1 LNHDA and CDR2 SQIVND (reference sequence). V was clipped by 3 bases and J by 3 bases, with 6 bases between them. CDR3 bases: TGTGCCAGTAGTATGGGGGGCTACAATGAGCAGTTCTTC. Translating gives CASSMGGYNEQFF. Looking up the rest from reference TRBV19 and TRBJ2-1 gives the full variable domain: DGGITQSPKYLFRKEGQNVTLSCEQNLNHDAMYWYRQDPGQGLRLIYYSQIVNDFQKGDIAEGYSVSREKKESFPLTVTSAQKNPTAFYLCASSMGGYNEQFFGPGTRLTVL.

For the CDR3, the DNA is TGTGCCAGCAGCCCCCGACTAGCGGGAGACAATGAGCAGTTCTTC. Its translation: CASSPRLAGDNEQFF. The V and J genes are TRBV7-9 and TRBJ2-1; the match to TRBD2 covers 12 bases. The V segment lost 5 bases and the J segment 5 bases; nucleotides outside the gene matches: 4. CDR1 and CDR2 from the germline V gene are SEHNR and FQNEAQ (reference sequence). This CDR3 contains 15 residues.

The genes are TRBV6-5 and TRBJ2-5, with TRBD1 identical over 10 bases. Trimming at V came to 5 bases and at J to 2 bases, leaving 5 bases not matched to a gene. Germline V gene lookup returns CDR1 MNHEY and CDR2 SVGAGI. The CDR3 runs 15 residues. CDR3: CASSPGQGLQETQYF. In DNA, the CDR3 is TGTGCCAGCAGTCCGGGACAGGGGCTTCAAGAGACCCAGTACTTC.

The J gene is TRBJ2-1, the V gene TRBV7-2, with 11 nucleotides matching TRBD2. Trimming removed 1 base from V and 3 bases from J; junction bases left unmatched: 2. CDR1 and CDR2 from the germline V gene are SGHTA and FQGNSA. The CDR3 is made up of 16 amino acids. CDR3 loop: CASSLVGTSGYNEQFF. The CDR3 DNA is TGTGCCAGCAGCTTAGTCGGGACTAGCGGCTACAATGAGCAGTTCTTC.

This clone is classed as medium-sized. The chain recombines TRBV7-9 with TRBJ2-1, with 7 bases identical to TRBD2. The CDR3 spans 14 residues. J was trimmed by 3 bases and V by 6 bases; bases with no gene match: 5. CDR1 SEHNR and CDR2 FQNEAQ come from the germline V gene (reference sequence). CDR3: CASRGEGFYNEQFF. The CDR3, as DNA: TGTGCCAGCAGGGGGGAGGGTTTCTACAATGAGCAGTTCTTC.

This clone was seen more than once but under ten times. V usage is TRBV6-1 and J usage is TRBJ1-5; unclear D gene. Germline values: CDR1 MNHNS, CDR2 SASEGT. V was cut by 1 base and J by 7 bases, with 14 bases left in between. This CDR3 is 15 amino acids long. The CDR3 sequence is CASSEGAKPRQPQHF. The CDR3 DNA sequence: TGTGCCAGCAGTGAAGGGGCCAAACCCAGGCAGCCCCAGCATTTT.

The chain employs TRBV6-5 and TRBJ1-3, with 8 bases identical to TRBD1. Germline loops: CDR1 MNHEY, CDR2 SVGAGI. V trimming: 0 bases; J trimming: 4 bases; junction bases outside the gene matches: 2. This CDR3 comprises 15 residues. CDR3 DNA sequence: TGTGCCAGCAGTTACTCCAGGGGGCCCGGAAACACCATATATTTT. It codes for CASSYSRGPGNTIYF.

The V and J genes are TRBV7-9 and TRBJ2-5; 7 bases map to TRBD1. The V gene's germline CDR1 is SEHNR and CDR2 FQNEAQ (reference sequence). The J segment lost 4 bases and the V segment lost 4 bases, leaving 9 bases of the junction unmatched. The CDR3 loop spans 15 amino acids. The CDR3 loop is CASSSRTTGRETQYF. In nucleotides, the CDR3 is TGTGCCAGCAGCTCCCGAACGACAGGGCGAGAGACCCAGTACTTC.

The chain has TRBV7-8 and TRBJ1-2, with a weak D call TRBD1 (5 bases). The V gene's germline CDR1 is SGHVS and CDR2 FQNEAQ. The CDR3 is made up of 15 amino acids. V was pared by 0 bases and J by 4 bases, with 12 bases between. The CDR3 protein is CASSLAPGLGYGYTF. The CDR3 DNA is TGTGCCAGCAGCTTAGCGCCAGGGCTCGGCTATGGCTACACCTTC.

V gene TRBV5-4 combines with J gene TRBJ1-1, with TRBD1 identical over 10 bases. This CDR3 region has 13 residues. CDR1 and CDR2 from the germline V gene are SGHNT and YYREEE (reference sequence). V shed 4 bases and J 6 bases; nucleotides not matched to a gene: 3. CDR3 protein: CASSADRGPEAFF. In DNA form, the CDR3 reads TGTGCCAGCAGCGCCGACAGGGGGCCTGAAGCTTTCTTT.

This sequence joins TRBV25-1 and TRBJ2-3, with 11 bases that match TRBD2. This CDR3 has 16 amino acids. Per the germline V gene, CDR1 is MGHDK and CDR2 is SYGVNS. After removal of 6 bases from V and 4 bases from J, the junction contained 9 bases not matched to a gene. CDR3 nucleotide sequence: TGTGCCAGCAGGGGGGTGACTAGCGGGAAGTCAGATACGCAGTATTTT. Its protein is CASRGVTSGKSDTQYF. Using reference TRBV25-1 and TRBJ2-3 for the parts outside the CDR3, the full variable domain is EADIYQTPRYLVIGTGKKITLECSQTMGHDKMYWYQQDPGMELHLIHYSYGVNSTEKGDLSSESTVSRIRTEHFPLTLESARPSHTSQYLCASRGVTSGKSDTQYFGPGTRLTVL.